Below, one T cell receptor (beta chain) is given with its context. The specificity of this receptor is unknown. This record comes from a study of monozygotic twins with inflammatory bowel disease (dated by TCRdb to about 2019). About the study as a whole: The complete study included around 30 monozygotic twin pairs: 19 IBD-discordant Danish pairs and nine German pairs, of which four were IBD-concordant and five were IBD-discordant. The search for disease-associated traits relied mainly on comparing, within discordant pairs, IBD patients with their genetically identical healthy co-twins. Each individual had, on average, about 151 000 unique TCRalpha sequences and 181 000 unique TCRbeta sequences available for analysis. The full study reports these points: Because patients were on differing immunosuppressive treatments, the repertoires may have picked up extra background noise and inter-individual variability. Compared with healthy twins, IBD patients shared fewer clonotypes with other individuals, and the difference was most pronounced in patients with signs of disease activity. TCRbeta repertoire diversity, by inverse Simpson index, was decreased in IBD patients compared with their healthy co-twins. Repertoire similarity did not differ between concordant and discordant twins, possibly due to limited statistical power. Different T cell subtypes could not be distinguished in the analysis. The results gave no support for a single strong signal or clonotype linked to IBD.

The CDR3, cysteine through phenylalanine, is 13 amino acids long. No DNA appears here. Looking up the germline V gene yields CDR1 KGHSH and CDR2 LQKENI. Receptor amplification or capture employed 5' RACE. Preparation of each TCR library used approximately 3,200 ng of total RNA. For each sample, cDNA synthesis with SMARTScribe reverse transcriptase was split into eight separate reactions. During cDNA synthesis, template switching introduced unique molecular identifiers that contained a 6-nucleotide sample barcode. Amplification of TCRalpha and TCRbeta cDNA involved two nested PCRs of 16 and 9 cycles, and each PCR was followed by bead purification. Before amplification, cDNA was treated with uracil DNA-glycosylase and purified using the QIAquick PCR purification kit. In the second PCR, Illumina TruSeq-compatible adapters and sample-specific barcodes were added. Library quality and concentration were assessed using TapeStation and Qubit, and approximately 5 ng of each library was pooled. Sequencing of pooled libraries was carried out on an Illumina HiSeq2500 single-index Rapid Run using 2 x 100 bp reads and custom sequencing primers. In the authors' own workflow: UMI-based consensus assembly with MiGEC version 1.2.6 was used to correct PCR and sequencing errors. V(D)J alignment, clonotype assembly and CDR3 extraction were performed with MiXCR version 2.1.1. Normalisation of gene usage, clonotype sharing and MAIT/NKT TCR abundance was achieved by analysing the top 1000, 10 000 and 20 000 clonotypes per sample. After downsampling to 27 000 UMIs, diversity was calculated as the inverse Simpson index using the vegan R package. Paired Mann-Whitney U tests were applied to discordant twin pairs, and Benjamini-Hochberg correction was used for multiple testing. Reprocessed by TCRdb, the reads give a single entry per CDR3 protein sequence, without DNA. For this entry, the V and J calls and clone size follow TCRdb and not the study's own pipeline. The sample's clone listing holds approximately 330,000 distinct CDR3 sequences. Roughly 2% of the sample is in the top ten clones.

From each donor, an approximately 2.3 ml peripheral blood sample was collected into PAXgene tubes and kept at -80 degrees C. Without T cell sorting, total RNA was isolated from whole blood using the PAXgene blood miRNA kit on an automated QIAcube. Peripheral blood from monozygotic twin pairs concordant or discordant for inflammatory bowel disease was subjected to deep TCRalpha and TCRbeta repertoire profiling with unique molecular barcoding. Smoking habits were recorded for all twin pairs, with individuals classified as current, former or never smokers. Sequencing was performed on blood. This TCR came from a human donor with ulcerative colitis or Crohn's disease, or a healthy co-twin of an affected twin (not recorded which). This sequence uses TRBV18 and TRBJ2-7. This receptor has the CDR3 CASSPNRADEQYF.